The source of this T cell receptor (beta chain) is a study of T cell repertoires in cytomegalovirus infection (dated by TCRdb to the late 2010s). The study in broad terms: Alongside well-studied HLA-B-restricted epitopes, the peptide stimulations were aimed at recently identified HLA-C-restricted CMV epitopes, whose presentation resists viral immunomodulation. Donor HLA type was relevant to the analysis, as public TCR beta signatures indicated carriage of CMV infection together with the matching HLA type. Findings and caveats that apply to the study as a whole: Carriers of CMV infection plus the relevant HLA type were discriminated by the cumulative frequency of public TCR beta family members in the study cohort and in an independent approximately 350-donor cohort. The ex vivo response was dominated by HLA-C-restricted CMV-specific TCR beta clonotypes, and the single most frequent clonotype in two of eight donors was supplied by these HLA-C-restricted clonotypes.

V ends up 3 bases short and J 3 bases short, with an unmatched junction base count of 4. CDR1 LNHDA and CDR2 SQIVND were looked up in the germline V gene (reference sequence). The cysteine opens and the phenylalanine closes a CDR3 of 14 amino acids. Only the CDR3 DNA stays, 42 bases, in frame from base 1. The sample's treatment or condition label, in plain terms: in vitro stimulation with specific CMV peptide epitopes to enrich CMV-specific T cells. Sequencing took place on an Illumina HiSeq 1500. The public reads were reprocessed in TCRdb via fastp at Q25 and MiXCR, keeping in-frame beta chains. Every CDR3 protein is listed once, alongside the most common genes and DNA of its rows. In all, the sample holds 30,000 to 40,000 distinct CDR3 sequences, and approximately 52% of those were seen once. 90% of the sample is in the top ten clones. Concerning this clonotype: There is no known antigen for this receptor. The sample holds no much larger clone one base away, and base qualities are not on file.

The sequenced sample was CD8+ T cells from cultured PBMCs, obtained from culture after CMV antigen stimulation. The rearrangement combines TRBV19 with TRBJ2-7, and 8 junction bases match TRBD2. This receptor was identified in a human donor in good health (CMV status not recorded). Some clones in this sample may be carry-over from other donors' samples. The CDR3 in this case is CASSIREGYYEQYF. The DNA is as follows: TGTGCCAGTAGTATTCGGGAGGGCTACTACGAGCAGTACTTC.